The 4 T cell receptor beta chains reported below all come from one sample, sequenced in a study of blood T cell repertoires in COVID-19. Some clones are missing from TCRdb's copy, which holds only in-frame ones; the method was immunoSEQ multiplex PCR. This table holds over 200,000 clones, around 83% found once. The source material was peripheral blood. Receptor source: a woman in her forties or fifties with acute or convalescent COVID-19.

The chain joins TRBV30 to TRBJ1-2; 8 bases map to TRBD1. The V gene's germline CDR1 is GTSNPN and CDR2 SVGIG (reference sequence). V dropped 2 bases and J dropped 5; count of bases not matched to a gene: 4. There are 13 residues in the CDR3. DNA for the CDR3: TGTGCCTGGAGTCTACAGGGGGTTTATGGCTACACCTTC. It yields the protein CAWSLQGVYGYTF.

J is TRBJ1-2 and V is TRBV7-9; a possible D gene is TRBD1 (6 bases). Trimming took 5 bases from V and 3 from J, leaving 13 bases between them. The CDR3 loop spans 14 amino acids. Germline-derived CDR1 and CDR2 are SEHNR and FQNEAQ (reference sequence). The CDR3 loop reads CASSPGTFYYGYTF. DNA for the CDR3: TGTGCCAGCAGCCCTGGGACATTCTACTATGGCTACACCTTC.

This clone was counted only a few times. This chain joins TRBV28 and TRBJ2-1; 11 positions match TRBD2. CDR1 is MDHEN and CDR2 is SYDVKM in the germline V gene. The CDR3 sequence is 14 residues long. The V segment lost 11 bases and the J segment 7 bases; nucleotides outside the gene matches: 10. CDR3 DNA sequence: TGTGCCTCCTCTTTAGCGGGAGGGCCGAATGAGCAGTTCTTC. Translation gives CASSLAGGPNEQFF.

The chain employs TRBV5-1 and TRBJ1-3, with 8 bases that match TRBD1. Germline assignment: CDR1 SGHRS and CDR2 YFSETQ. With V trimmed by 3 bases and J by 2 bases, 7 bases remained unmatched. The CDR3 loop spans 16 amino acids. The CDR3 DNA reads TGCGCCAGCAGCTCGGGTGACAGGGGTACTGGAAACACCATATATTTT. Amino acid sequence: CASSSGDRGTGNTIYF.